Presented here are 32 T cell receptor beta chains from one specimen sequenced in a study of T-cell memory formation after mild COVID-19. TCRdb re-called the 5' RACE reads with MiXCR, one entry per CDR3 protein. The sample holds more than 150,000 distinct CDR3 sequences, about a fifth seen once. Sequenced: PBMCs or a T cell subset sorted from them (not recorded which). These receptors were collected from an adult woman who had mild COVID-19 (a few samples of this study predate the infection). Cell type and time point are not known.

This rearrangement joins TRBV7-9 to TRBJ2-5, with TRBD1 identical over 8 bases. There are 18 residues in the CDR3. The V segment lost 4 bases and the J segment 1 base; nucleotides outside the gene matches: 14. Germline V lookup: CDR1 SEHNR, CDR2 FQNEAQ (reference sequence). The CDR3 reads CASSSGRGRLPSQETQYF. The CDR3 nucleotides are TGTGCCAGCAGCTCGGGCAGGGGGCGCCTACCATCCCAAGAGACCCAGTACTTC.

This clonotype appeared a few times. This sequence joins TRBV6-1 and TRBJ2-7; 10 nucleotides agree with TRBD1. In germline, CDR1 is MNHNS, CDR2 SASEGT. This CDR3 is 14 amino acids long. Unmatched junction bases numbered 11, after V lost 6 bases and J lost 9 bases. The CDR3 bases are TGTGCCAGCAGCGCCGGGACAGGGGATTTTGGGCAGTACTTC. Protein product: CASSAGTGDFGQYF.

The chain joins TRBV7-6 to TRBJ2-1; 11 bases match TRBD1. The V gene's germline CDR1 is SGHVS and CDR2 FNYEAQ. The trim removed 5 bases at V and 8 bases at J, leaving 8 bases unmatched. The CDR3 runs 15 residues. As DNA, the CDR3 is TGTGCCAGCAGCCAAGGGACAGGGGGGACCCATGAGCAGTTCTTC. Translation gives CASSQGTGGTHEQFF.

This clonotype was picked up a small number of times. The chain has TRBV7-9 and TRBJ1-2; D gene unclear. Germline V CDR1 and CDR2: SEHNR, FQNEAQ (reference sequence). V gave up 3 bases and J gave up 7 bases, with 9 bases separating them. The CDR3 length is 12 residues. Here the CDR3 reads CASSFGSSGYTF. The CDR3 coding sequence is TGTGCCAGCAGCTTTGGAAGTTCTGGCTACACCTTC.

This sequence joins TRBV6-2 or TRBV6-3 and TRBJ2-7, with a possible D match to TRBD1 (6 bases). Trimming took off 6 bases at V and 3 bases at J, with 9 bases between the two ends. From germline, CDR1 is MNHEY and CDR2 SVGEGT. CDR3 length: 12 amino acids. The CDR3 DNA sequence: TGTGCCAGCAGCACAGGGTACTACGAGCAGTACTTC. Protein: CASSTGYYEQYF.

This clonotype was found a few times. The chain couples TRBV2 to TRBJ2-5; TRBD2 matches 12 bases. This CDR3 has 15 residues. The germline CDR1 and CDR2 sequences are SNHLY and FYNNEI. The V and J ends lost 5 bases and 5 bases, in that order; junction bases with no gene match: 6. This CDR3 is CASSSWTSGKETQYF. In DNA form, the CDR3 reads TGTGCCAGCAGTTCCTGGACTAGCGGGAAGGAGACCCAGTACTTC.

The rearrangement uses TRBV4-3 and TRBJ2-2; no reliable D call. This CDR3 contains 15 residues. The germline V gene has CDR1 LGHNA and CDR2 YSLEER. V was shortened by 0 bases and J by 0 bases, with 5 bases between the two germline ends. The CDR3 region has the DNA TGCGCCAGCAGCCAAGATCTAACGAACACCGGGGAGCTGTTTTTT. Residues: CASSQDLTNTGELFF.

The rearrangement links TRBV7-8 to TRBJ1-1, with TRBD1 matching over 7 bases. Germline V lookup: CDR1 SGHVS, CDR2 FQNEAQ. J was trimmed by 1 base and V by 3 bases; bases with no gene match: 8. This CDR3 is 16 amino acids long. This CDR3 is CASSFPRTGANTEAFF. The CDR3 DNA reads as TGTGCCAGCAGCTTCCCCAGGACAGGCGCGAACACTGAAGCTTTCTTT. The full variable domain, with the rest looked up from reference TRBV7-8 and TRBJ1-1, is GAGVSQSPRYKVAKRGQDVALRCDPISGHVSLFWYQQALGQGPEFLTYFQNEAQLDKSGLPSDRFFAERPEGSVSTLKIQRTQQEDSAVYLCASSFPRTGANTEAFFGQGTRLTVV.

In its sample, this clonotype was seen a few times. V and J are TRBV27 and TRBJ2-6, with D possibly matching TRBD2 (6 bases). The CDR3 runs to 15 residues. The germline gives CDR1 MNHEY, CDR2 SMNVEV (reference sequence). V was cut by 6 bases and J by 2 bases, with 11 bases left in between. The DNA for the CDR3 is TGTGCCAGCAGATTCGGGGGACCTGGGGCCAACGTCCTGACTTTC. This codes for CASRFGGPGANVLTF.

This clonotype showed up just a few times. This chain links TRBV29-1 with TRBJ2-3, with D tentatively TRBD2 (5 bases). V lost 6 bases and J 0 bases, leaving 10 bases between the germline ends. This CDR3 is built from 13 residues. CDR1 and CDR2 from the germline V gene are SQVTM and ANQGSEA. The DNA of the CDR3 is TGCAGCGTGGAGGTCCCTAGCACAGATACGCAGTATTTT. This encodes CSVEVPSTDTQYF.

V usage is TRBV12-3 or TRBV12-4 and J usage is TRBJ2-5, with D possibly being TRBD2 (7 bases). With 3 bases removed from V and 2 bases from J, the gap between germline ends came to 19 bases. The CDR3 covers 17 residues. The CDR3 DNA follows: TGTGCCAGCAGTTTGTGGGAAGCAGGGAGGGGGCAAGAGACCCAGTACTTC. Its protein product is CASSLWEAGRGQETQYF.

This clonotype occurred many times. This CDR3 is CASSLEGWDGPEQYF. The CDR3, as DNA: TGTGCCAGCAGCTTAGAGGGTTGGGACGGCCCCGAGCAGTACTTC. The rearrangement links TRBV7-9 to TRBJ2-7; D is tentatively TRBD1 or TRBD2 (5 bases each). The CDR3 has 15 residues. Germline V gene lookup returns CDR1 SEHNR and CDR2 FQNEAQ (reference sequence). V gave up 1 base and J gave up 6 bases, with 16 bases separating them.

This clonotype was counted a few times. The chain employs TRBV6-6 and TRBJ2-5; 8 nucleotides match TRBD1. V trimming: 7 bases; J trimming: 5 bases; junction bases outside the gene matches: 9. The CDR3 consists of 14 residues. Germline V gene sequence: CDR1 MNHNY, CDR2 SVGAGI (reference sequence). The CDR3, as DNA: TGTGCCAGCACCGGGACAGGCGCCCGGGAGACCCAGTACTTC. As protein: CASTGTGARETQYF.

V and J are TRBV4-2 and TRBJ2-7; 11 nucleotides agree with TRBD2. The germline V gene encodes CDR1 LGHNA and CDR2 YNFKEQ. V dropped 3 bases and J dropped 4; count of bases not matched to a gene: 11. This CDR3 region has 17 residues. CDR3 nucleotide sequence: TGTGCCAGCAGCCAGGGGACTAGCGGTTCTCGGAATTACGAGCAGTACTTC. Protein product: CASSQGTSGSRNYEQYF.

This clonotype was seen a handful of times. V usage is TRBV7-8 and J usage is TRBJ2-1; 7 bases map to TRBD2. Germline CDR1 reads SGHVS; CDR2 reads FQNEAQ. V trimming: 5 bases; J trimming: 10 bases; junction bases outside the gene matches: 8. CDR3 size: 13 residues. This chain's CDR3 is CASSRNGGGEQFF. In DNA, the CDR3 is TGTGCCAGCAGCCGTAACGGGGGAGGGGAGCAGTTCTTC.

This clonotype was counted between two and nine times. The rearrangement joins TRBV30 to TRBJ2-3, with TRBD2 identical over 7 bases. CDR3 length: 15 residues. Germline V gene data show CDR1 as GTSNPN and CDR2 as SVGIG (reference sequence). V shed 2 bases and J 2 bases; nucleotides not matched to a gene: 7. Here the CDR3 reads CAWSPTSDATDTQYF. CDR3 sequence (DNA): TGTGCCTGGAGTCCAACTAGCGACGCCACAGATACGCAGTATTTT.

This chain uses TRBV15 with TRBJ2-7; tentative D call: TRBD2 (6 bases). V lost 5 bases to trimming and J lost 2 bases, with 16 bases between them. The CDR3 totals 15 residues. The germline V gene encodes CDR1 LNHNV and CDR2 YYDKDF (reference sequence). The CDR3, as DNA: TGTGCCACCAGCCGCGGGGCAGGGAAACCCTACGAGCAGTACTTC. It specifies CATSRGAGKPYEQYF.

This chain joins TRBV7-9 and TRBJ2-7; D is possibly TRBD1 or TRBD2 (5 bases each). V lost 5 bases to trimming and J lost 5 bases, with 22 bases between them. The CDR3 is 16 residues long. Germline-derived CDR1 and CDR2 are SEHNR and FQNEAQ (reference sequence). The CDR3 protein is CASSPGLGFWGNEQYF. The CDR3 nucleotides are TGTGCCAGCAGCCCAGGGTTGGGATTTTGGGGGAACGAGCAGTACTTC.

The chain combines TRBV6-4 with TRBJ2-2, with D tentatively TRBD1 (6 bases). Germline CDR1 reads MRHNA; CDR2 reads SNTAGT. V dropped 6 bases and J dropped 3 bases, with 17 bases sitting between them. The CDR3 length is 16 residues. Here the CDR3 reads CASRQGGVQDTGELFF. CDR3 coding DNA: TGTGCCAGCAGGCAAGGGGGAGTACAGGACACCGGGGAGCTGTTTTTT.

This chain joins TRBV7-9 and TRBJ2-5; 8 bases are a match to TRBD2. The CDR3 extends over 15 amino acids. Germline CDR1 and CDR2: SEHNR and FQNEAQ (reference sequence). V dropped 1 base and J dropped 2; count of bases not matched to a gene: 3. CDR3 sequence: CASSLVVAGQETQYF. The CDR3 bases are TGTGCCAGCAGCTTAGTGGTAGCGGGGCAAGAGACCCAGTACTTC.

This clonotype has more than one count but fewer than ten. The V and J genes are TRBV2 and TRBJ2-7; D is unresolved. The CDR3 spans 13 residues. The germline V gene has CDR1 SNHLY and CDR2 FYNNEI. V shed 7 bases and J shed 3 bases, with 13 bases lying between them. For the CDR3, the DNA is TGTGCCAGCACCCCTCCCCTAGACTACGAGCAGTACTTC. Encoded protein: CASTPPLDYEQYF.

This clonotype appeared a few times. The rearrangement joins TRBV5-5 to TRBJ2-7; D might be TRBD1 (6 bases). The V end was cut by 3 bases, the J end by 0 bases, with 13 bases between. Germline V gene lookup returns CDR1 SGHKS and CDR2 YYEKEE (reference sequence). This CDR3 comprises 15 residues. As DNA, the CDR3 is TGTGCCAGCAGCTGGGACATCCCTAGCTCCTACGAGCAGTACTTC. Residues: CASSWDIPSSYEQYF.

This chain uses TRBV5-6 with TRBJ2-5, with D possibly matching TRBD2 (6 bases). This CDR3 contains 17 residues. Trimming stripped 3 bases from V and 4 bases from J, with 22 bases between. Germline V gene data show CDR1 as SGHDT and CDR2 as YYEEEE. CDR3: CASSWGPGRKAGETQYF. CDR3 in DNA: TGTGCCAGCAGCTGGGGACCGGGACGTAAAGCGGGAGAGACCCAGTACTTC.

The chain couples TRBV24-1 to TRBJ2-1; 8 bases are shared with TRBD2. The CDR3 runs to 15 residues. After removal of 7 bases from V and 9 bases from J, the junction contained 13 bases not matched to a gene. Germline lookup yields CDR1 KGHDR and CDR2 SFDVKD. For the CDR3, the DNA is TGTGCCACCAGACCCGGCGGGGGGATAAGTACTGAGCAGTTCTTC. Translating gives CATRPGGGISTEQFF.

This clonotype showed up just a few times. The chain links TRBV5-1 to TRBJ2-7; no clear D. In germline, CDR1 is SGHRS, CDR2 YFSETQ. Trimming left V 0 bases short and J 0 bases short, with 13 bases between. The CDR3 totals 16 residues. The CDR3 loop reads CASSLGSGASSYEQYF. The CDR3 DNA is TGCGCCAGCAGCTTGGGGTCAGGAGCCTCCTCCTACGAGCAGTACTTC.

The chain has TRBV29-1 and TRBJ2-3; TRBD2 agrees at 8 bases. Germline V gene lookup returns CDR1 SQVTM and CDR2 ANQGSEA. CDR3 size: 13 residues. V shed 6 bases and J 4 bases; nucleotides not matched to a gene: 6. The CDR3: CSVPGLVADTQYF. CDR3 in DNA: TGCAGCGTACCGGGACTAGTGGCAGATACGCAGTATTTT.

By share of the sample, this clonotype is medium-sized. The chain carries TRBV15 and TRBJ2-3, with a weak D call TRBD1 (6 bases). Germline CDR1 LNHNV, CDR2 YYDKDF (reference sequence). The CDR3 contains 17 residues. V gave up 0 bases and J gave up 2 bases, with 15 bases separating them. DNA of the CDR3: TGTGCCACCAGCAGAGATCGATTGGGGGCCTCCACAGATACGCAGTATTTT. It specifies CATSRDRLGASTDTQYF.

The chain couples TRBV11-2 to TRBJ2-5; D may match TRBD1 or TRBD2 (6 bases each). The CDR3 totals 19 residues. V lost 2 bases to trimming and J lost 2 bases, with 24 bases between them. The V gene's germline CDR1 is SGHAT and CDR2 FQNNGV. The CDR3 region is CASSLRRGADGGLQETQYF. The CDR3 DNA reads TGTGCCAGCAGCTTACGGAGGGGGGCAGATGGAGGACTACAAGAGACCCAGTACTTC.

The gene calls are TRBV7-9 and TRBJ1-1; possible D gene TRBD1, 5 bases. Germline values: CDR1 SEHNR, CDR2 FQNEAQ (reference sequence). The CDR3 sequence is 12 residues long. Trimming left V 3 bases short and J 6 bases short, with 8 bases between. The CDR3 DNA sequence: TGTGCCAGCAGCTTCCAGGGCGCTGAAGCTTTCTTT. Its protein product is CASSFQGAEAFF.

This chain joins TRBV2 and TRBJ2-5; 8 bases are a match to TRBD2. There are 17 residues in the CDR3. Trimming at V came to 0 bases and at J to 2 bases, leaving 8 bases not matched to a gene. Germline values: CDR1 SNHLY, CDR2 FYNNEI. The CDR3 is CASSEAHGGADQETQYF. CDR3 coding DNA: TGTGCCAGCAGTGAAGCACACGGGGGGGCGGATCAAGAGACCCAGTACTTC.

This clonotype was found a few times. The chain recombines TRBV18 with TRBJ1-1; D unresolved. The length of the CDR3 is 12 residues. Trimming stripped 0 bases from V and 6 bases from J, with 5 bases between. Germline V gene data show CDR1 as KGHSH and CDR2 as LQKENI. The CDR3 DNA reads TGTGCCAGCTCACCACCCGGGGCTGAAGCTTTCTTT. It codes for CASSPPGAEAFF. Variable domain in full (rest from reference TRBV18 and TRBJ1-1): NAGVMQNPRHLVRRRGQEARLRCSPMKGHSHVYWYRQLPEEGLKFMVYLQKENIIDESGMPKERFSAEFPKEGPSILRIQQVVRGDSAAYFCASSPPGAEAFFGQGTRLTVV.

This clonotype came up a few times. The gene calls are TRBV29-1 and TRBJ2-7; no definite D call. Germline V gives CDR1 SQVTM, CDR2 ANQGSEA. V was trimmed by 3 bases and J by 1 base, leaving 13 bases between them. This CDR3 has 14 residues. The CDR3 loop reads CSVEAGESSYEQYF. The CDR3 DNA follows: TGCAGCGTTGAGGCCGGAGAGTCGTCCTACGAGCAGTACTTC.